This T cell receptor (beta chain) originates from a study of blood T cell repertoires in COVID-19. On the study more broadly: Samples of COVID-19 (acute and convalescent) were obtained from the United States, Italy and Spain. PBMCs, B-cell-depleted T cells, or T cells provided the cDNA or gDNA that made up the material.

A remark on this clone: At the DNA level, this CDR3 is encoded by other sequences in the same sample as well.

Germline V gives CDR1 MDHEN, CDR2 SYDVKM. The CDR3 runs to 12 residues. Between the trimmed V and J ends, which lost 6 bases and 3 bases, there was a span of 9 bases. As processed by the authors: Amplification from reference gene primers served as the basis for estimated nucleated cell counts. Assay: immunoSEQ multiplex PCR; the TCRdb copy retains only in-frame clones and omits some. V and J calls and clone size are given by that table; D and trimming were obtained from the DNA. The sample lists about 180,000 clones; 70% to 90% were seen once. Sequences were obtained from peripheral blood. The receptor was isolated from a human donor with active or convalescent COVID-19. The donor label of this sample is uncertain. The chain uses TRBV28 and TRBJ2-7, with TRBD1 as a possible D gene (6 bases). This CDR3 reads CASSLQGYEQYF. Written as DNA, the CDR3 is TGTGCCAGCAGCCTACAGGGCTACGAGCAGTACTTC.